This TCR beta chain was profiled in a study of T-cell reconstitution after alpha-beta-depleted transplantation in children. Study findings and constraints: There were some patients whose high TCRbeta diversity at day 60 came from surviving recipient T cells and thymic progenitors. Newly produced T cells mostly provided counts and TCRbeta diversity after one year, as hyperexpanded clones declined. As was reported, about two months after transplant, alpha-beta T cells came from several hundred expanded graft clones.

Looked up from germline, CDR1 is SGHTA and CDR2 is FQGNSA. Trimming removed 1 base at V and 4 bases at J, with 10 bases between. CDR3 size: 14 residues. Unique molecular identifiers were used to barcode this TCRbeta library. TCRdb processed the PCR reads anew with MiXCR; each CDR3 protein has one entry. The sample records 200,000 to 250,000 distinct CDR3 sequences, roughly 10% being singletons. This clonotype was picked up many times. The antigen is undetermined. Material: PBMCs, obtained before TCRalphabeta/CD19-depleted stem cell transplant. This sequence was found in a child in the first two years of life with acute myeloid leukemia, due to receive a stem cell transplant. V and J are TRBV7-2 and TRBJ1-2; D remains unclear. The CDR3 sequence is CASSLERRTYGYTF. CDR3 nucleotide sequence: TGTGCCAGCAGCTTAGAGAGGCGGACCTATGGCTACACCTTC.